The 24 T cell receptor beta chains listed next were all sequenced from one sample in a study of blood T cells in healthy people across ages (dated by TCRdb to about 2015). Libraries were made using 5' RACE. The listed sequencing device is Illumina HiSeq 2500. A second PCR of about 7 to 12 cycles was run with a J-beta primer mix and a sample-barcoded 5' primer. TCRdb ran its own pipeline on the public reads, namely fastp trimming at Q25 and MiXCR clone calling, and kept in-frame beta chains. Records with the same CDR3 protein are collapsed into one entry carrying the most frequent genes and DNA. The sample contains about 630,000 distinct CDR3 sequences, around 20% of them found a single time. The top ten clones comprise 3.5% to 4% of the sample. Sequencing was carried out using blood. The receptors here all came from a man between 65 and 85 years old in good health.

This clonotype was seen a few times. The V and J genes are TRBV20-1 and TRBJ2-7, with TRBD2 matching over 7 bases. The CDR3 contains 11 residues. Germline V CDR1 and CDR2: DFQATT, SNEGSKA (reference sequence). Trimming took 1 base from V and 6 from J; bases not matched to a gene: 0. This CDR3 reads CSARAGGEQYF. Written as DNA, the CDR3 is TGCAGTGCTAGAGCGGGAGGCGAGCAGTACTTC.

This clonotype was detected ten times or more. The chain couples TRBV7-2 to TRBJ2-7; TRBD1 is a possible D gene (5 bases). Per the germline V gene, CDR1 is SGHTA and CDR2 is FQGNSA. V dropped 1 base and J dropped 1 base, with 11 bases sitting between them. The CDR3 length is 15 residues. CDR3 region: CASSLGTGGSYEQYF. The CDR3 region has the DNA TGTGCCAGCAGCTTAGGAACAGGTGGTTCCTACGAGCAGTACTTC. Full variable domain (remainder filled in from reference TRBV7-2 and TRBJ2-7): GAGVSQSPSNKVTEKGKDVELRCDPISGHTALYWYRQSLGQGLEFLIYFQGNSAPDKSGLPSDRFSAERTGGSVSTLTIQRTQQEDSAVYLCASSLGTGGSYEQYFGPGTRLTVT.

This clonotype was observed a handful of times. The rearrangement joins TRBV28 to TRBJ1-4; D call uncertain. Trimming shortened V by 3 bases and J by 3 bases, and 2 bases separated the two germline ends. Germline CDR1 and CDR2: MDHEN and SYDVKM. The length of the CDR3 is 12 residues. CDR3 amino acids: CASSLSNEKLFF. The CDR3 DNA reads TGTGCCAGCAGTTTGTCTAATGAAAAACTGTTTTTT. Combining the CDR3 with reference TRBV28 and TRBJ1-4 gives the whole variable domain DVKVTQSSRYLVKRTGEKVFLECVQDMDHENMFWYRQDPGLGLRLIYFSYDVKMKEKGDIPEGYSVSREKKERFSLILESASTNQTSMYLCASSLSNEKLFFGSGTQLSVL.

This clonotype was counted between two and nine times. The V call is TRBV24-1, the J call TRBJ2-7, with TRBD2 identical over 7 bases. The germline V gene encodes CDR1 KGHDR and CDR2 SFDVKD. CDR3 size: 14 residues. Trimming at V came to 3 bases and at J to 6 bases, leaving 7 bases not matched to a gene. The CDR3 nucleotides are TGTGCCACCAGTGATACTGCGGGAGATACCGAGCAGTACTTC. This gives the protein CATSDTAGDTEQYF.

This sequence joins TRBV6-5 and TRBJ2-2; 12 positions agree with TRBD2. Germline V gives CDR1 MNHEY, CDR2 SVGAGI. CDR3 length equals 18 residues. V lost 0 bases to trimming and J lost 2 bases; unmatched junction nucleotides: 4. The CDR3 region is CASSYSSLAGGNTGELFF. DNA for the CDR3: TGTGCCAGCAGTTACTCATCACTAGCGGGAGGTAACACCGGGGAGCTGTTTTTT.

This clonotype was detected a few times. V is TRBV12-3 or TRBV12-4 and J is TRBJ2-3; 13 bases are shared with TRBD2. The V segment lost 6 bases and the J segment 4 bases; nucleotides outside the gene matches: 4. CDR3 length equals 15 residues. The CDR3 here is CASSQTSGGADTQYF. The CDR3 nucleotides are TGTGCCAGCAGCCAAACTAGCGGGGGGGCAGATACGCAGTATTTT.

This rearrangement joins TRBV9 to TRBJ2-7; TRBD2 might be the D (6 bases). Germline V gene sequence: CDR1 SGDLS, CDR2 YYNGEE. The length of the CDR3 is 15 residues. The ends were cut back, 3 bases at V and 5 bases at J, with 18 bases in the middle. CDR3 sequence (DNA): TGTGCCAGCAGCGGGGCGGGACTCAGAGGCGACGAGCAGTACTTC. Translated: CASSGAGLRGDEQYF.

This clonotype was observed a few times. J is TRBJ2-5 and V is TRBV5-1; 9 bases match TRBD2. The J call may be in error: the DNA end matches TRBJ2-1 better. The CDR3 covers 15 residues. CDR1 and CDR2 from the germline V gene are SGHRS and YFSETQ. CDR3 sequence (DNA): TGCGCCAGCAGCTTGGAGGCGGGAGGGCCCAATGAGCAGTTCTTC. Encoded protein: CASSLEAGGPNEQFF.

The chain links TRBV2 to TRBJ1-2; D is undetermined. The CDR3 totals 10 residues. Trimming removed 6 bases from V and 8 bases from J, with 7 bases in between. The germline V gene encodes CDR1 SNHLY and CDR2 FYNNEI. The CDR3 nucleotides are TGTGCCAGCAGAAAGGCAGGCTACACCTTC. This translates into CASRKAGYTF. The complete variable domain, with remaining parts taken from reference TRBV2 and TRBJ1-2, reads EPEVTQTPSHQVTQMGQEVILRCVPISNHLYFYWYRQILGQKVEFLVSFYNNEISEKSEIFDDQFSVERPDGSNFTLKIRSTKLEDSAMYFCASRKAGYTFGSGTRLTVV.

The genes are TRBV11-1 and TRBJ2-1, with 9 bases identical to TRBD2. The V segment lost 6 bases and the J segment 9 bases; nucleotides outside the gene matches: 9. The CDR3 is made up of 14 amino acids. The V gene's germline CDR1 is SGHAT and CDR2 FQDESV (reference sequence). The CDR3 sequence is CASREGGLATEQFF. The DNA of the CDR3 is TGTGCCAGCAGGGAGGGTGGACTAGCGACTGAGCAGTTCTTC.

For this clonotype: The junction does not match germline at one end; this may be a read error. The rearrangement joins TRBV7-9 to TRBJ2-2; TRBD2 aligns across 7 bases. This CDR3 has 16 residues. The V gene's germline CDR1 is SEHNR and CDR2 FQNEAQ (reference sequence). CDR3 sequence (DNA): TGTGCCGGCAGCTTCCTCCTAGCGGTAAACACCGGGGAGCTGTTTTTT. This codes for CAGSFLLAVNTGELFF.

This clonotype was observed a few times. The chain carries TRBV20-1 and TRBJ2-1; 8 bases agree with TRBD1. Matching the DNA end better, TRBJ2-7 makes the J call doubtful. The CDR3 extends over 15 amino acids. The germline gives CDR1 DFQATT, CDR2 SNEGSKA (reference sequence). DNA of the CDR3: TGCAGTGCTAGAGCCAGGAACAGGGGGTCTGGGGGGCAGTACTTC. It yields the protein CSARARNRGSGGQYF.

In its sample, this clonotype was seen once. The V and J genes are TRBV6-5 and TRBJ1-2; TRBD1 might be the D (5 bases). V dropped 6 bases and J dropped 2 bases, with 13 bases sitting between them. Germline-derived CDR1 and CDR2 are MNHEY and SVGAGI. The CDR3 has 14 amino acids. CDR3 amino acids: CASRGGGMNYGYTF. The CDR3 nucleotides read TGTGCCAGCAGGGGCGGGGGGATGAACTATGGCTACACCTTC.

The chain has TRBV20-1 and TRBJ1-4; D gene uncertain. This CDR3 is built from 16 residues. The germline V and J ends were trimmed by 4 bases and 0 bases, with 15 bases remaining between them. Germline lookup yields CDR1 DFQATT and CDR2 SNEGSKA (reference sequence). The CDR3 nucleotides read TGCAGTGCTACTGAGGTCCCCCAAGCAACTAATGAAAAACTGTTTTTT. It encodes CSATEVPQATNEKLFF.

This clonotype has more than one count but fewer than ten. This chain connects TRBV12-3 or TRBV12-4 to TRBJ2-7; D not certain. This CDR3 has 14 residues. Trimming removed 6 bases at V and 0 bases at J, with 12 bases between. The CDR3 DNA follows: TGTGCCAGCAGCCCGGGTGTCCTCTCCTACGAGCAGTACTTC. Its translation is CASSPGVLSYEQYF.

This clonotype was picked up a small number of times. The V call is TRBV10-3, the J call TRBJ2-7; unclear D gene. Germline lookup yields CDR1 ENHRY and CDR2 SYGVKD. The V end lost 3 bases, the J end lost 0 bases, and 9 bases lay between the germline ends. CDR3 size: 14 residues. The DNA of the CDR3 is TGTGCCATCAGTGACCAGGAAACCTCCTACGAGCAGTACTTC. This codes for CAISDQETSYEQYF.

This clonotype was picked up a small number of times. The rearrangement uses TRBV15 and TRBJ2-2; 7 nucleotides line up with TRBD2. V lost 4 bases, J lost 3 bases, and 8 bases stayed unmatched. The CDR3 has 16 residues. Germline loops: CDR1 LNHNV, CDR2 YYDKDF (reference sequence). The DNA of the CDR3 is TGTGCCACCAGCATCCGGGGAGGGCCCGACACCGGGGAGCTGTTTTTT. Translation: CATSIRGGPDTGELFF.

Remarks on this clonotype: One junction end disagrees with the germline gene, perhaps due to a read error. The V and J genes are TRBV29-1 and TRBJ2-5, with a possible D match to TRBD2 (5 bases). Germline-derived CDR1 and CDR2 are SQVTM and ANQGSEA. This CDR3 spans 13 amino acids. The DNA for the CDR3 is TGCAGCGTTGACAGTCCCGAGGGAGAGGCCCAGTACTTC. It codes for CSVDSPEGEAQYF.

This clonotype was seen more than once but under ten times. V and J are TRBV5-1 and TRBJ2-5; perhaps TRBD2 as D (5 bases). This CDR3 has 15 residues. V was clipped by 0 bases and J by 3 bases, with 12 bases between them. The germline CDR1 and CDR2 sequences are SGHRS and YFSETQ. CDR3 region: CASSLGSSGKETQYF. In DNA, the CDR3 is TGCGCCAGCAGCTTGGGGTCCAGCGGAAAAGAGACCCAGTACTTC. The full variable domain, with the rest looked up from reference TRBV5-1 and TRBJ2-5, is KAGVTQTPRYLIKTRGQQVTLSCSPISGHRSVSWYQQTPGQGLQFLFEYFSETQRNKGNFPGRFSGRQFSNSRSEMNVSTLELGDSALYLCASSLGSSGKETQYFGPGTRLLVL.

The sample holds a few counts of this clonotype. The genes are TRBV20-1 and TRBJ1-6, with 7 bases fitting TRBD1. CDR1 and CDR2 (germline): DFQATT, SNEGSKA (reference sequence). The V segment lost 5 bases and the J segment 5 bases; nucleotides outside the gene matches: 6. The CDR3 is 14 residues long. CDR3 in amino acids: CSADTGTDNSPLHF. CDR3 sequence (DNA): TGCAGTGCTGATACCGGGACAGATAATTCACCCCTCCACTTT.

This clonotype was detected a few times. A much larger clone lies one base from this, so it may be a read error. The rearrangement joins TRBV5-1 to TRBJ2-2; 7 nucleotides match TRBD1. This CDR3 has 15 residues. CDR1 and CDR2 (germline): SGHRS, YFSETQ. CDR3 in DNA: TGCACCAGCAGCCTTGGGACAGTGAACACCGGGGAGCTGTTTTTT. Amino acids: CTSSLGTVNTGELFF.

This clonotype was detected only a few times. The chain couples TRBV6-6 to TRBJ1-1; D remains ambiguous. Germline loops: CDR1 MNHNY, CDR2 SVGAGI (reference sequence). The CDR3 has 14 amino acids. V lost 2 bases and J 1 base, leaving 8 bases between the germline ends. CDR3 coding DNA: TGTGCCAGCAGTTACCCACAAGGGAACACTGAAGCTTTCTTT. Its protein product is CASSYPQGNTEAFF.

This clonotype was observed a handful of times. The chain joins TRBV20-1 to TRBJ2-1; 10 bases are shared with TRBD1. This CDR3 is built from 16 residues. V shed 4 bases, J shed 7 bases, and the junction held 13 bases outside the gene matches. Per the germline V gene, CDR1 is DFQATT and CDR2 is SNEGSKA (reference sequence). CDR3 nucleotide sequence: TGCAGTGCTATAGGCCGACCGGGACAGGGGAAGAATGAGCAGTTCTTC. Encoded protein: CSAIGRPGQGKNEQFF.

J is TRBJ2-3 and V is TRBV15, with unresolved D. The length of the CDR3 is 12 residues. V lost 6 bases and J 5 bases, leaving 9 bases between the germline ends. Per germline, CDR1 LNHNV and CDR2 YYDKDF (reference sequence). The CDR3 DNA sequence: TGTGCCACCAGTATAAGGCAAGATACGCAGTATTTT. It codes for CATSIRQDTQYF. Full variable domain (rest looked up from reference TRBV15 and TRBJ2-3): DAMVIQNPRYQVTQFGKPVTLSCSQTLNHNVMYWYQQKSSQAPKLLFHYYDKDFNNEADTPDNFQSRRPNTSFCFLDIRSPGLGDTAMYLCATSIRQDTQYFGPGTRLTVL.